The 11 T cell receptor beta chains presented below share a single source sample, sequenced in a study of spatial heterogeneity in lung cancer. Study results and limitations: Within tumors, counts of expanded alpha and beta TCRs tracked tumor mutation counts.

TCRdb ran MiXCR on the 5' RACE reads and lists one entry per CDR3 protein. Of 9,000 or so distinct CDR3 sequences in the sample, about 4.5% are singletons; the top ten hold around a tenth. Time point described: sample taken at primary tumor resection. No antigen has been identified for these receptors. The specimen was lung tumor tissue, collected at surgery. Receptor source: a female donor with early-stage non-small cell lung cancer.

By sample share, this clonotype is medium-sized. The chain employs TRBV27 and TRBJ2-5, with 10 bases aligning to TRBD1. Germline V gene data show CDR1 as MNHEY and CDR2 as SMNVEV (reference sequence). CDR3 length: 15 residues. V was clipped by 3 bases and J by 3 bases; unmatched bases: 4. CDR3 DNA: TGTGCCAGCAGTTTGATCGGGACAGGGGAAGAGACCCAGTACTTC. Amino acids: CASSLIGTGEETQYF.

This clonotype was found many times. The J gene is TRBJ2-3, the V gene TRBV11-2, with unresolved D. V lost 0 bases, J lost 7 bases, and 8 bases lay in between. The CDR3 is made up of 13 amino acids. The germline V gene has CDR1 SGHAT and CDR2 FQNNGV. The CDR3 protein is CASSLDPGNTQYF. CDR3 DNA: TGTGCCAGCAGCTTAGATCCTGGAAATACGCAGTATTTT. Using reference TRBV11-2 and TRBJ2-3 for the parts outside the CDR3, the full variable domain is EAGVAQSPRYKIIEKRQSVAFWCNPISGHATLYWYQQILGQGPKLLIQFQNNGVVDDSQLPKDRFSAERLKGVDSTLKIQPAKLEDSAVYLCASSLDPGNTQYFGPGTRLTVL.

By proportion, this clonotype is medium-sized. The rearrangement uses TRBV15 and TRBJ2-2; D not resolved. With 0 bases removed from V and 8 bases from J, the gap between germline ends came to 13 bases. The CDR3 totals 15 residues. CDR1 and CDR2 (germline): LNHNV, YYDKDF (reference sequence). The CDR3 spells CATSRDQNSRGELFF. The CDR3 region has the DNA TGTGCCACCAGCAGAGATCAAAATTCCCGAGGGGAGCTGTTTTTT.

In this sample, this clonotype turned up many times. The chain couples TRBV12-3 or TRBV12-4 to TRBJ1-2; D remains ambiguous. CDR3 length: 14 amino acids. The V end was cut by 3 bases, the J end by 5 bases, with 13 bases between. As DNA, the CDR3 is TGTGCCAGCAGTTTCCCTGGACTGAGTTATGGCTACACCTTC. Translation: CASSFPGLSYGYTF.

This clonotype was detected many times. The J gene is TRBJ2-3, the V gene TRBV20-1, with TRBD2 matching 10 bases. CDR3 length: 15 amino acids. Germline CDR1 and CDR2: DFQATT and SNEGSKA (reference sequence). V lost 7 bases, J lost 8 bases, and 15 bases stayed unmatched. The CDR3 sequence: CSVPATGTSDGTQYF. As DNA, the CDR3 is TGCAGTGTCCCGGCAACCGGGACTAGCGATGGTACGCAGTATTTT.

This clonotype was found many times. The V gene is TRBV9, the J gene TRBJ1-3, with a tentative D call TRBD1 (5 bases). Germline V gene data show CDR1 as SGDLS and CDR2 as YYNGEE. The CDR3 sequence is 16 residues long. The V and J ends lost 3 bases and 0 bases respectively, with 13 bases between them. The CDR3 bases are TGTGCCAGCAGCGCGGGGGGAACTCTCTCTGGAAACACCATATATTTT. Its protein product is CASSAGGTLSGNTIYF.

There are many counts of this clonotype. The chain employs TRBV10-3 and TRBJ2-1, with D perhaps being TRBD1 or TRBD2 (5 bases each). The CDR3 runs 15 residues. The V gene's germline CDR1 is ENHRY and CDR2 SYGVKD. V lost 10 bases and J lost 5, with 21 bases in between. For the CDR3, the DNA is TGTGCCACCCGAACCCGGGACGGACCGAACAATGAGCAGTTCTTC. It is translated as CATRTRDGPNNEQFF.

In this sample, this clonotype turned up many times. V gene TRBV20-1 combines with J gene TRBJ2-1, with TRBD1 matching 7 bases. Germline lookup yields CDR1 DFQATT and CDR2 SNEGSKA (reference sequence). Trimming at V came to 4 bases and at J to 0 bases, leaving 12 bases not matched to a gene. This CDR3 spans 17 amino acids. CDR3 coding DNA: TGCAGTGCTATTCTCCGGGCACAGGGGAGCTCCTACAATGAGCAGTTCTTC. Protein: CSAILRAQGSSYNEQFF.

This clonotype was detected ten times or more. This chain uses TRBV4-1 with TRBJ1-1, with D perhaps matching TRBD1 (5 bases). Trimming pared 6 bases from V and 3 bases from J, leaving 17 bases between. CDR3 length: 15 amino acids. Germline V CDR1 and CDR2: MGHRA, YSYEKL. In DNA form, the CDR3 reads TGCGCCAGCAGTACTCATTATGGGGCGGACACTGAAGCTTTCTTT. Its translation: CASSTHYGADTEAFF.

The chain links TRBV7-2 to TRBJ1-3; D is unclear. Between the trimmed V and J ends, which lost 3 bases and 8 bases, there was a span of 23 bases. This CDR3 has 17 residues. Looked up from germline, CDR1 is SGHTA and CDR2 is FQGNSA. CDR3 sequence reads: CASSFPPRQRLGDTIYF. The CDR3 DNA sequence: TGTGCCAGCAGCTTTCCCCCCCGACAAAGGCTAGGAGACACCATATATTTT. The full variable domain, its missing parts supplied by reference TRBV7-2 and TRBJ1-3, is GAGVSQSPSNKVTEKGKDVELRCDPISGHTALYWYRQSLGQGLEFLIYFQGNSAPDKSGLPSDRFSAERTGGSVSTLTIQRTQQEDSAVYLCASSFPPRQRLGDTIYFGEGSWLTVV.

Points on this clonotype: This sequence may be a read error, since a much larger clone differs from it by one base. The chain carries TRBV6-6 and TRBJ1-4; D is perhaps TRBD1 (5 bases). The CDR3 extends over 13 amino acids. The germline V gene has CDR1 MNHNY and CDR2 SVGAGI (reference sequence). The CDR3 is CASSYTSGEKMFF. The CDR3, as DNA: TGTGCCAGCAGTTACACGTCGGGGGAAAAAATGTTTTTT.